The clone carrying this T cell receptor (beta chain) was observed once. The antigen remains unidentified. Researchers ran the PCR with 60 Vbeta and 13 Jbeta primers. Profiled with immunoSEQ multiplex PCR; TCRdb holds only in-frame clones, not every one. The sample holds a few hundred thousand clones, about 75% seen once. These data come from a study of cytomegalovirus exposure and HLA in healthy donors. Whole-study context: About 85 million unique TCRs from HLA-typed donors were held in an early release of data. Among 350 to 500 genotyped donors, approximately 80% fell in the Caucasian-associated ancestry cluster. Study outcomes and limitations: Reports described diagnosis of cytomegalovirus status by the classifier as highly specific and sensitive. A later analysis revealed that TCR association rates differed between HLA loci, peaking at DRB1 and bottoming out at HLA-C.

The CDR3 is 15 residues long. Looked up from germline, CDR1 is PRHDT and CDR2 is FYEKMQ (reference sequence). Trimming at V came to 0 bases and at J to 6 bases, leaving 7 bases not matched to a gene. The V call is TRBV13, the J call TRBJ1-2, with 7 bases that match TRBD1. The clonotype originates from a woman in her twenties or thirties in good health and CMV-seronegative. The sample comprised PBMCs. The DNA of the CDR3 is TGTGCCAGCAGCTTAGGCCTGACAGGGTTACATGGCTACACCTTC. Translated: CASSLGLTGLHGYTF.